The 10 T cell receptor beta chains reported below all come from one sample, sequenced in a study of blood T cell repertoires in COVID-19. Sequencing was performed with immunoSEQ multiplex PCR; in TCRdb, only in-frame clones are kept and a portion is missing. The repertoire includes approximately 120,000 clones, roughly three quarters of them detected once, and over 15% sits in the top ten. Material for sequencing was peripheral blood. Receptors originate from a man of 80 years or more with acute or convalescent COVID-19.

The sample holds one count of this clone. The chain employs TRBV14 and TRBJ2-3; 7 bases are shared with TRBD1. The CDR3 consists of 15 residues. The germline V gene has CDR1 SGHDN and CDR2 FVKESK. V dropped 2 bases and J dropped 4; count of bases not matched to a gene: 6. CDR3 DNA: TGTGCCAGCAGCCAATTTTCCCAGGGGGCAGATACGCAGTATTTT. Encoded protein: CASSQFSQGADTQYF. Full variable domain (missing parts from reference TRBV14 and TRBJ2-3): EAGVTQFPSHSVIEKGQTVTLRCDPISGHDNLYWYRRVMGKEIKFLLHFVKESKQDESGMPNNRFLAERTGGTYSTLKVQPAELEDSGVYFCASSQFSQGADTQYFGPGTRLTVL.

The chain has TRBV28 and TRBJ1-2, with a tentative D call TRBD1 (6 bases). Trimming pared 5 bases from V and 8 bases from J, leaving 27 bases between. The germline CDR1 and CDR2 sequences are MDHEN and SYDVKM. This CDR3 is 17 amino acids long. The CDR3 region has the DNA TGTGCCAGCAGTCTACAGGGCCCCGGATACAAAAGGGGGGGCTACACCTTC. Its translation is CASSLQGPGYKRGGYTF.

The genes are TRBV5-1 and TRBJ1-1; 8 bases are a match to TRBD1. This CDR3 is built from 14 residues. Germline V CDR1 and CDR2: SGHRS, YFSETQ. Unmatched junction bases numbered 6, after V lost 7 bases and J lost 1 base. In DNA, the CDR3 is TGCGCCAGCGGACAGGGCTACGGGAACACTGAAGCTTTCTTT. It is translated as CASGQGYGNTEAFF.

The chain links TRBV5-1 to TRBJ1-4, with TRBD1 matching 11 bases. The ends lost 4 bases at V and 3 bases at J; junction bases unmatched: 11. Germline values: CDR1 SGHRS, CDR2 YFSETQ. The CDR3 has 18 residues. CDR3 DNA sequence: TGCGCCAGCAGCCAAGGACAGGGGGCCCTCGGATCTAATGAAAAACTGTTTTTT. This sequence encodes CASSQGQGALGSNEKLFF.

The chain combines TRBV27 with TRBJ2-3, with 7 bases fitting TRBD1. Germline V CDR1 and CDR2: MNHEY, SMNVEV (reference sequence). This CDR3 has 16 amino acids. After removal of 6 bases from V and 0 bases from J, the junction contained 9 bases not matched to a gene. In DNA, the CDR3 is TGTGCCAGCAGACCTACCGGGACAGCTAGCACAGATACGCAGTATTTT. Encoded protein: CASRPTGTASTDTQYF.

The chain is built from TRBV19 and TRBJ1-2; D gene ambiguous. CDR1 is LNHDA, CDR2 SQIVND, per germline (reference sequence). The CDR3 has 13 amino acids. Trimming removed 3 bases at V and 4 bases at J, with 9 bases between. This chain's CDR3 is CASSMGTFYGYTF. The CDR3, as DNA: TGTGCCAGTAGTATGGGCACCTTCTATGGCTACACCTTC.

J is TRBJ2-1 and V is TRBV2; tentative D call: TRBD2 (5 bases). The CDR3 loop spans 14 amino acids. Deletions cut 4 bases from V and 4 bases from J, with 11 bases between. Germline CDR1 SNHLY, CDR2 FYNNEI. CDR3 sequence (DNA): TGTGCCAGCAGTGCAGACCTAGCATACAATGAGCAGTTCTTC. Its protein product is CASSADLAYNEQFF.

The chain links TRBV18 to TRBJ1-6; 7 bases fit TRBD1. This CDR3 region has 13 residues. J lost 9 bases, V lost 2 bases, and 1 base had no gene match. Germline V lookup: CDR1 KGHSH, CDR2 LQKENI. CDR3 amino acids: CASSPGTVSPLHF. CDR3 in DNA: TGTGCCAGCTCACCAGGGACAGTTTCACCCCTCCACTTT.

The V and J genes are TRBV28 and TRBJ2-7; 7 nucleotides align to TRBD2. The V gene's germline CDR1 is MDHEN and CDR2 SYDVKM. There are 14 residues in the CDR3. V lost 6 bases and J lost 3; bases outside the gene matches: 8. DNA for the CDR3: TGTGCCAGCAGGCGCGGGGGAACTGTCTACGAGCAGTACTTC. Translated: CASRRGGTVYEQYF.

This rearrangement joins TRBV3-1 (or the pseudogene TRBV3-2) to TRBJ2-7, with TRBD2 matching 13 bases. Germline V CDR1 and CDR2: LGHDT, YNNKEL (reference sequence). V lost 4 bases, J lost 5 bases, and 8 bases stayed unmatched. The CDR3 contains 16 residues. The CDR3 here is CASSPLALAGGHEQYF. The CDR3 nucleotides read TGTGCCAGCAGCCCCCTGGCACTAGCGGGGGGGCACGAGCAGTACTTC.